The 24 T cell receptor beta chains presented below share a single source sample, sequenced in a study of chemoradiotherapy in HPV16-positive cancers. TCRdb keeps only in-frame clones here, not all; method: immunoSEQ multiplex PCR. The sample carries 25,000 to 30,000 clones, about 92% recorded once. Source: blood, taken from a patient who underwent chemoradiotherapy. These TCRs come from a human donor with HPV-associated anogenital cancer.

The rearrangement links TRBV19 to TRBJ1-2, with TRBD1 matching 10 bases. Germline-derived CDR1 and CDR2 are LNHDA and SQIVND (reference sequence). V was pared by 6 bases and J by 0 bases, with 7 bases of the junction left unmatched. The CDR3 length is 16 residues. The CDR3: CASRPTGTGANYGYTF. In nucleotides, the CDR3 is TGTGCCAGTAGGCCAACCGGGACAGGGGCTAACTATGGCTACACCTTC.

The chain couples TRBV6-5 to TRBJ1-3, with D hard to call. V was cut by 1 base and J by 0 bases, with 7 bases left in between. The germline gives CDR1 MNHEY, CDR2 SVGAGI. This CDR3 is built from 15 residues. The CDR3 loop reads CASSYFGSSGNTIYF. DNA of the CDR3: TGTGCCAGCAGTTACTTCGGGAGCTCTGGAAACACCATATATTTT.

CDR3 coding DNA: TGTGCCAGCAGCCAGGGGACAGCCTATGGCTACACCTTC. It codes for CASSQGTAYGYTF. The V and J genes are TRBV14 and TRBJ1-2, with TRBD1 identical over 7 bases. Germline assignment: CDR1 SGHDN and CDR2 FVKESK. V shed 3 bases, J shed 4 bases, and the junction held 2 bases outside the gene matches. The CDR3 has 13 amino acids.

The chain carries TRBV4-2 and TRBJ1-1; the D gene is possibly TRBD1 (5 bases). The ends were cut back, 4 bases at V and 1 base at J, with 19 bases in the middle. CDR1 LGHNA and CDR2 YNFKEQ come from the germline V gene. CDR3 length: 17 residues. The CDR3 DNA reads as TGTGCCAGCAGCCCTCAAAGCCCGGGACGGGAGAACACTGAAGCTTTCTTT. Translation: CASSPQSPGRENTEAFF.

Here the CDR3 DNA reads TGTGCCAGCAGTTACTCGTCGGGACCCTACGAGCAGTACTTC. This sequence encodes CASSYSSGPYEQYF. This chain connects TRBV6-5 to TRBJ2-7; either TRBD1 or TRBD2 may supply D (5 bases each). This CDR3 comprises 14 residues. The germline V and J ends were trimmed by 0 bases and 2 bases, with 8 bases remaining between them. CDR1 is MNHEY, CDR2 SVGAGI, per germline.

The chain is built from TRBV4-1 and TRBJ1-1, with 7 bases identical to TRBD1. CDR3 size: 15 residues. CDR1 is MGHRA and CDR2 is YSYEKL in the germline V gene. J gave up 0 bases and V 2 bases, and 3 bases lay outside the gene matches. In DNA, the CDR3 is TGCGCCAGCAGCCAAACAGGGGCTATGAACACTGAAGCTTTCTTT. Translation: CASSQTGAMNTEAFF.

In this sample, this clone turned up once. The gene calls are TRBV6-1 and TRBJ2-1; D might be TRBD1 (5 bases). The V gene lost 0 bases and the J gene lost 4 bases, with 10 bases spanning the gap. Germline values: CDR1 MNHNS, CDR2 SASEGT. This CDR3 comprises 15 residues. This chain's CDR3 is CASSEAQRQYNEQFF. The CDR3 coding sequence is TGTGCCAGCAGTGAAGCACAGAGACAGTACAATGAGCAGTTCTTC.

The V and J genes are TRBV6-5 and TRBJ2-2; TRBD2 is a possible D gene (6 bases). Between the trimmed V and J ends, which lost 6 bases and 1 base, there was a span of 9 bases. Germline assignment: CDR1 MNHEY and CDR2 SVGAGI. This CDR3 is built from 14 residues. This chain's CDR3 is CASSPTRNTGELFF. The CDR3 DNA follows: TGTGCCAGCAGCCCGACTAGGAACACCGGGGAGCTGTTTTTT.

The V gene is TRBV5-1, the J gene TRBJ1-3; D may be TRBD1 (5 bases). Germline loops: CDR1 SGHRS, CDR2 YFSETQ. The length of the CDR3 is 15 residues. The germline V and J ends were trimmed by 5 bases and 0 bases, with 12 bases remaining between them. The DNA of the CDR3 is TGCGCCAGCAGGATGGACACTAGCTCTGGAAACACCATATATTTT. Protein: CASRMDTSSGNTIYF. The full variable domain, its missing parts supplied by reference TRBV5-1 and TRBJ1-3, is KAGVTQTPRYLIKTRGQQVTLSCSPISGHRSVSWYQQTPGQGLQFLFEYFSETQRNKGNFPGRFSGRQFSNSRSEMNVSTLELGDSALYLCASRMDTSSGNTIYFGEGSWLTVV.

The chain carries TRBV2 and TRBJ1-2; 9 bases align to TRBD1. Trimming cost V 1 base and J 1 base; bases outside gene matches: 13. The CDR3 has 19 residues. Germline V gene lookup returns CDR1 SNHLY and CDR2 FYNNEI. This CDR3 reads CASSEVDTGGGWNNYGYTF. The CDR3 region has the DNA TGTGCCAGCAGTGAAGTTGATACAGGGGGCGGATGGAATAACTATGGCTACACCTTC.

The V and J genes are TRBV7-6 and TRBJ2-7, with D unclear. CDR3 size: 14 residues. Germline V CDR1 and CDR2: SGHVS, FNYEAQ. Trimming removed 3 bases from V and 3 bases from J, with 12 bases in between. The CDR3 DNA reads TGTGCCAGCAGCTTCAAGGAGACCTTCTACGAGCAGTACTTC. Translating it yields CASSFKETFYEQYF. Variable domain in full (rest from reference TRBV7-6 and TRBJ2-7): GAGVSQSPRYKVTKRGQDVALRCDPISGHVSLYWYRQALGQGPEFLTYFNYEAQQDKSGLPNDRFSAERPEGSISTLTIQRTEQRDSAMYRCASSFKETFYEQYFGPGTRLTVT.

This rearrangement joins TRBV29-1 to TRBJ1-6; the D gene is possibly TRBD1 (5 bases). Germline lookup yields CDR1 SQVTM and CDR2 ANQGSEA. This CDR3 spans 12 amino acids. The germline V and J ends were trimmed by 6 bases and 7 bases, with 10 bases remaining between them. The CDR3 bases are TGCAGCGTATGGGACGGCAATTCACCCCTCCACTTT. This codes for CSVWDGNSPLHF.

The chain is built from TRBV5-6 and TRBJ1-1; no definite D call. The CDR3 runs 13 residues. The V and J ends lost 0 bases and 1 base respectively, with 4 bases between them. Germline CDR1 SGHDT, CDR2 YYEEEE. This chain's CDR3 is CASSLEKNTEAFF. Here the CDR3 DNA reads TGTGCCAGCAGCTTGGAAAAGAACACTGAAGCTTTCTTT.

The chain uses TRBV4-2 and TRBJ2-3, with D unresolved. The V gene's germline CDR1 is LGHNA and CDR2 YNFKEQ. V was pared by 0 bases and J by 8 bases, with 24 bases between. This CDR3 contains 18 residues. The CDR3 DNA is TGTGCCAGCAGCCAAGATCCAACCGCCCGGTATAGCCTTCGTACGCAGTATTTT. Amino acids: CASSQDPTARYSLRTQYF.

The rearrangement uses TRBV27 and TRBJ2-3; D perhaps matches TRBD1 (6 bases). The CDR3 spans 15 residues. Between the trimmed V and J ends, which lost 2 bases and 0 bases, there was a span of 9 bases. CDR1 MNHEY and CDR2 SMNVEV come from the germline V gene (reference sequence). This CDR3 reads CASSLRGGSTDTQYF. The DNA for the CDR3 is TGTGCCAGCAGTTTAAGAGGGGGAAGCACAGATACGCAGTATTTT.

The chain combines TRBV2 with TRBJ2-3; D is unclear. The germline V gene has CDR1 SNHLY and CDR2 FYNNEI. The CDR3 contains 14 residues. V was clipped by 2 bases and J by 2 bases, with 8 bases between them. Written as DNA, the CDR3 is TGTGCCAGCAGTGAACTCCAGGCCACAGATACGCAGTATTTT. Translated, it gives CASSELQATDTQYF.

This chain connects TRBV6-5 to TRBJ2-2, with D possibly matching TRBD2 (5 bases). CDR3 length: 14 residues. Germline V gene lookup returns CDR1 MNHEY and CDR2 SVGAGI. Trimming removed 7 bases from V and 3 bases from J, with 12 bases in between. DNA for the CDR3: TGTGCCAGCAACAACGACGGGGACACCGGGGAGCTGTTTTTT. Its translation: CASNNDGDTGELFF.

This rearrangement joins TRBV7-3 to TRBJ2-3, with TRBD2 matching over 7 bases. This CDR3 contains 17 residues. From germline, CDR1 is SGHTA and CDR2 FQGTGA. V was clipped by 5 bases and J by 4 bases; unmatched bases: 15. The CDR3 coding sequence is TGTGCCAGCAGCCTCACGGGGAGGGGATCTTTAGCAGATACGCAGTATTTT. Amino acids: CASSLTGRGSLADTQYF.

This chain uses TRBV7-8 with TRBJ2-7; 7 bases line up with TRBD1. Germline CDR1 is SGHVS and CDR2 is FQNEAQ. CDR3 length: 15 residues. V was pared by 5 bases and J by 7 bases, with 14 bases of the junction left unmatched. The CDR3 nucleotides are TGTGCCAGCAGCACAAGGGCGACAGGGATGGGGGAGCAGTACTTC. The encoded protein is CASSTRATGMGEQYF. Full variable domain (remainder filled in from reference TRBV7-8 and TRBJ2-7): GAGVSQSPRYKVAKRGQDVALRCDPISGHVSLFWYQQALGQGPEFLTYFQNEAQLDKSGLPSDRFFAERPEGSVSTLKIQRTQQEDSAVYLCASSTRATGMGEQYFGPGTRLTVT.

This chain connects TRBV18 to TRBJ2-4, with TRBD1 matching over 9 bases. V lost 2 bases and J lost 4; bases outside the gene matches: 3. This CDR3 spans 15 amino acids. Per germline, CDR1 KGHSH and CDR2 LQKENI. The CDR3 loop reads CASSPGGQGKNIQYF. In DNA, the CDR3 is TGTGCCAGCTCACCAGGGGGACAGGGTAAAAACATTCAGTACTTC.

The rearrangement joins TRBV5-1 to TRBJ2-5; D may be TRBD2 (5 bases). Per germline, CDR1 SGHRS and CDR2 YFSETQ. The length of the CDR3 is 14 residues. Deletions cut 3 bases from V and 5 bases from J, with 14 bases between. CDR3 bases: TGCGCCAGCAGCTCCAACCGGGGTGGGGAGACCCAGTACTTC. Amino acids: CASSSNRGGETQYF.

The chain has TRBV20-1 and TRBJ1-1; no firm D call. Looked up from germline, CDR1 is DFQATT and CDR2 is SNEGSKA (reference sequence). There are 11 residues in the CDR3. With 0 bases removed from V and 2 bases from J, the gap between germline ends came to 1 base. The CDR3 sequence: CSARDNTEAFF. The DNA of the CDR3 is TGCAGTGCTAGAGATAACACTGAAGCTTTCTTT.

This chain links TRBV27 with TRBJ2-3; D remains ambiguous. The ends were cut back, 3 bases at V and 6 bases at J, with 10 bases in the middle. CDR1 is MNHEY, CDR2 SMNVEV, per germline (reference sequence). The CDR3 covers 13 residues. As DNA, the CDR3 is TGTGCCAGCAGTTTCTCTGGCTTCGATACGCAGTATTTT. Protein: CASSFSGFDTQYF.

The chain links TRBV5-1 to TRBJ2-3; TRBD2 aligns across 9 bases. The CDR3 totals 16 residues. J gave up 5 bases and V 0 bases, and 7 bases lay outside the gene matches. Germline CDR1 is SGHRS and CDR2 is YFSETQ. CDR3 region: CASSLVLAGSEDTQYF. The CDR3 DNA reads TGCGCCAGCAGCTTGGTCCTAGCGGGGTCTGAAGATACGCAGTATTTT. The whole variable domain, remainder taken from reference TRBV5-1 and TRBJ2-3, is KAGVTQTPRYLIKTRGQQVTLSCSPISGHRSVSWYQQTPGQGLQFLFEYFSETQRNKGNFPGRFSGRQFSNSRSEMNVSTLELGDSALYLCASSLVLAGSEDTQYFGPGTRLTVL.